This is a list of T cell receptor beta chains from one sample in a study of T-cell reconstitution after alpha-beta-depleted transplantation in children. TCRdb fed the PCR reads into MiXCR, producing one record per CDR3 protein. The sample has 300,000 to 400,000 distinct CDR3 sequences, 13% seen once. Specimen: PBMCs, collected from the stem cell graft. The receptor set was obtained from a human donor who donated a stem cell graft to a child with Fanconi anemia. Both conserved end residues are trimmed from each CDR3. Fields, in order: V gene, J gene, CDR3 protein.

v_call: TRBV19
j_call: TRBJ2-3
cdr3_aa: ASRLGPYSNVDTQY

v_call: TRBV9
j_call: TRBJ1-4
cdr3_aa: ASSAQQEGGEKLF

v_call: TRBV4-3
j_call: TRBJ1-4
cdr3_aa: ASSRQGEVEKLF

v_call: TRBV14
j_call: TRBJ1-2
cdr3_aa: ASSHGQGGYT

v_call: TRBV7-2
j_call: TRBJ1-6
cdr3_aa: ASSRWGIGGSPLH

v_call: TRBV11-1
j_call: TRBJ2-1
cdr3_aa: ASSLVPGPTGSRF

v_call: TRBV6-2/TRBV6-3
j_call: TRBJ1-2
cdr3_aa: ATGDGYT

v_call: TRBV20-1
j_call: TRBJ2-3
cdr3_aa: RGPLGGTPIRLVDTQY

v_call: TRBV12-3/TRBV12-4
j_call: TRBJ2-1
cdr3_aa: ASKFSGGISLQEF

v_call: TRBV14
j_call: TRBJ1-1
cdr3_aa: ASSWTGISEAF

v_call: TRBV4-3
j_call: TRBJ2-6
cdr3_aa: ASGQVPDPSSGANVLT